Listed below are T cell receptor beta chains from one sample, sequenced in a study of PD-1 blockade in classical Hodgkin lymphoma. Sequenced by immunoSEQ multiplex PCR; TCRdb stores in-frame clones only, minus some. The sample lists around 3,000 clones, roughly 84% occurring once. Sequencing was done on a sample of CD4+ T cells from blood. The receptors derive from a human donor with classical Hodgkin lymphoma. Each CDR3 is given with its conserved first and last residue. A D gene is named only where the DNA matches it firmly. Not all rows give a size; the values are once, few, many and, for expanded clones, a class.

TRBV2,few,.,TRBJ1-1,TGTGCCAGCAGTGCTGACATGAACACTGAAGCTTTCTTT,CASSADMNTEAFF
TRBV6-1,.,.,TRBJ2-5,TGTGCCAGCAAGAGCGAGGGTGAGACCCAGTACTTC,CASKSEGETQYF
TRBV6-5,.,.,TRBJ2-1,TGTGCCAGCAGGCCGACGGACATAGACTCCAATGAGCAGTTCTTC,CASRPTDIDSNEQFF
TRBV2,few,.,TRBJ2-1,TGTGCCAGCAGTGCGGAGGGAGACTTCTACAATGAGCAGTTCTTC,CASSAEGDFYNEQFF
TRBV5-1,.,.,TRBJ1-1,TGCGCCAGCAGCTCACAGACGAACACTGAAGCTTTCTTT,CASSSQTNTEAFF
TRBV11-1,.,.,TRBJ2-3,TGTGCCAGCAGCTTAGAGGGCCTTGGTACGCAGTATTTT,CASSLEGLGTQYF
TRBV4-1,.,.,TRBJ1-4,TGCGCCAGCAGCCAAGAGACACTCGTTTCCCAACTGTTTTTT,CASSQETLVSQLFF
TRBV9,.,TRBD1,TRBJ1-1,TGTGCCAGCAGCCTCGGACAGGGAGGCACTGAAGCTTTCTTT,CASSLGQGGTEAFF
TRBV5-1,.,TRBD1,TRBJ1-1,TGCGCCAGCAGCTCGACAGGGGGCGTGACTGAAGCTTTCTTT,CASSSTGGVTEAFF
TRBV10-3,.,TRBD2,TRBJ2-1,TGTGCCATCTTTTGGACTAGCGGTAGCTCCTACAATGAGCAGTTCTTC,CAIFWTSGSSYNEQFF
TRBV2,.,.,TRBJ1-5,TGTGCCAGCAGTGGCCAGAGCCGTCAGCCCCAGCATTTT,CASSGQSRQPQHF
TRBV5-4,.,TRBD1,TRBJ2-7,TGTGCCAGCAGCTCCGGACAGGGCCTCTCCTACGAGCAGTACTTC,CASSSGQGLSYEQYF
TRBV29-1,.,.,TRBJ1-1,TGCAGCGCCCGGCTCCTCGTGGGCACTGAAGCTTTCTTT,CSARLLVGTEAFF
TRBV2,.,.,TRBJ2-1,TGTGCCAGCAGTGAAGACATGGGGAATGAGCAGTTCTTC,CASSEDMGNEQFF
TRBV16,.,.,TRBJ1-2,TGTGCCAGCAGCCAATCGGAACGGCTTGTTCGTGGCTACACCTTC,CASSQSERLVRGYTF
TRBV11-3,.,TRBD2,TRBJ2-4,TGTGCCAGCAGCTTAAGGCTAGCGGAGCTCGTAGCCAAAAACATTCAGTACTTC,CASSLRLAELVAKNIQYF
TRBV6-7,.,TRBD1,TRBJ1-2,TGTGCCAGCAGTTACCTCCGGGGGACAGGGGTCGAAGGCTACACCTTC,CASSYLRGTGVEGYTF
TRBV2,few,.,TRBJ1-1,TGTGCCAGCAGAGGGGGTCGAGGGGAAAGTGAAGCTTTCTTT,CASRGGRGESEAFF
TRBV10-3,.,.,TRBJ2-1,TGTGCCATCAGTGAGTTCGAAAAAATGGAGCAGTTCTTC,CAISEFEKMEQFF
TRBV7-2,.,.,TRBJ2-5,TGTGCCAGCAGCTTAGCCCCCCCGGGCTTAGCGACCCAGTACTTC,CASSLAPPGLATQYF
TRBV28,.,TRBD2,TRBJ2-1,TGTGCCAGCAGTTTCGGAGCGGGAGATGTAAATGAGCAGTTCTTC,CASSFGAGDVNEQFF
TRBV7-3,.,.,TRBJ2-5,TGTGCCAGCAGCCCCTCCGCTAGCGAGGAGACCCAGTACTTC,CASSPSASEETQYF
TRBV5-4,.,TRBD2,TRBJ2-1,TGTGCCAGCACCTCCGGGGGGACTAGCGCAAAGAGTTCCTACAATGAGCAGTTCTTC,CASTSGGTSAKSSYNEQFF
TRBV6-1,.,TRBD2,TRBJ2-1,TGTGCCAGCAGTGGCCCCACTAGCGGGGGGAGGGGCAATGAGCAGTTCTTC,CASSGPTSGGRGNEQFF
TRBV7-2,.,.,TRBJ1-3,TGTGCCAGCAGCTTACTATATTTTGGGAACACCATATATTTT,CASSLLYFGNTIYF
TRBV28,.,.,TRBJ1-5,TGTGCCAGCAGCCCCCTTGACGGTTATAGCAATCAGCCCCAGCATTTT,CASSPLDGYSNQPQHF
TRBV11-2,.,.,TRBJ2-5,TGTGCCAGCAGCTTAACCGGACCTGGGGAGACCCAGTACTTC,CASSLTGPGETQYF
TRBV18,.,.,TRBJ2-7,TGTGCCAGCTCACAACAGGCCTCCTACGAGCAGTACTTC,CASSQQASYEQYF
TRBV2,.,TRBD2,TRBJ2-5,TGTGCCAGCAGTGAAGCGCTGGGACTAGCGTTGGCGTACCAAGAGACCCAGTACTTC,CASSEALGLALAYQETQYF
TRBV18,.,TRBD2,TRBJ2-1,TGTGCCAGCTCACCTCCACTAGCGGACAATGAGCAGTTCTTC,CASSPPLADNEQFF
TRBV5-1,.,.,TRBJ2-5,TGCGCCAGCAGCTCCGGAGGGACCCACCCTGAGACCCAGTACTTC,CASSSGGTHPETQYF
TRBV6-5,few,.,TRBJ1-1,TGTGCCAGCAGTTCCTCCAGGGTTAACACTGAAGCTTTCTTT,CASSSSRVNTEAFF
TRBV28,.,.,TRBJ2-7,TGTGCCAGCAGTTTAAACGGGGGTTTGTACGAGCAGTACTTC,CASSLNGGLYEQYF
TRBV19,.,TRBD1,TRBJ2-7,TGTGCCAGTAGTATCGAAGGGACAGGGCCTTATGAGCAGTACTTC,CASSIEGTGPYEQYF
TRBV2,.,.,TRBJ1-5,TGTGCCAGCAGTGAACAGGTCTTCAATCAGCCCCAGCATTTT,CASSEQVFNQPQHF
TRBV4-2,.,TRBD2,TRBJ2-2,TGTGCCAGCAGCCAAGATCTGGCGGGAGGGATCACCGGGGAGCTGTTTTTT,CASSQDLAGGITGELFF
TRBV28,.,.,TRBJ2-3,TGTGCCAGCAGGACTGAGGGACTCACAGATACGCAGTATTTT,CASRTEGLTDTQYF